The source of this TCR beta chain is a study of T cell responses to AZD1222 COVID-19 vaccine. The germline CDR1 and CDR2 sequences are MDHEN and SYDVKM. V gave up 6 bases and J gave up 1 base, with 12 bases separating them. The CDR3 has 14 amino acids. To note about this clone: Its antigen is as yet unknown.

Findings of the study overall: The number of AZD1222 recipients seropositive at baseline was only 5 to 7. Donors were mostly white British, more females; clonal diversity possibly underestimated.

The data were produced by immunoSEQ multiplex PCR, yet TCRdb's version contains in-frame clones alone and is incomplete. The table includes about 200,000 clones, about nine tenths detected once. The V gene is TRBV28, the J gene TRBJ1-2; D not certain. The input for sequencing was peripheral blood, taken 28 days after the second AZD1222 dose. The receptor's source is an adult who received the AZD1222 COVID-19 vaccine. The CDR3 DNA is TGTGCCAGCAGCTCAGTAGCCCTTAACTATGGCTACACCTTC. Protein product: CASSSVALNYGYTF.